This T cell receptor (beta chain) was documented in a study of T cells in Graves' hyperthyroidism and ophthalmopathy. Diagnostic decisions used clinical symptoms, serum thyroxine and TRAb, thyroid ultrasound and orbital computed tomography. Germline V gives CDR1 SGDLS, CDR2 YYNGEE. Germline trimming cut 1 base from V and 5 bases from J; bases unmatched to any gene: 4. The CDR3 is 14 amino acids. This clonotype appeared many times. The TCR beta CDR3 regions underwent amplification using RNA transcripts as the source. The primer set for the first-round RT-PCR of the TCR CDR3 was HTBI. TCRdb ran MiXCR on the multiplex PCR reads and lists one entry per CDR3 protein. Here the sample spans around 350,000 distinct CDR3 sequences, 15% to 20% being singletons.

The TCR originated in a woman aged 18-35 years with Graves' hyperthyroidism. The sample was blood. The chain recombines TRBV9 with TRBJ2-5, with 8 bases lining up with TRBD1. CDR3 in DNA: TGTGCCAGCAGCGTAAACAGGGGGAGCGAGACCCAGTACTTC. This encodes CASSVNRGSETQYF.